This T cell receptor beta chain was captured in a study of shared clonotypes between healthy human individuals. Study results and caveats: The authors expected sequencing depth to affect clonotype sharing among donors. Estimated richness values were generally larger in naive subsets than in memory subsets. Sharing across four donors was highest in naive CD4 (approximately 5%) and lowest in memory CD8 (about 0.4%).

Naive CD8 cells comprised CD45RO-negative, CCR7-positively selected cells, excluding terminally differentiated effector memory CD45RA+ cells. HIV-negative, healthy adults without recent acute infections or vaccinations were the donors. About this clone itself: Its specificity is not known.

Profiled with immunoSEQ multiplex PCR; TCRdb holds only in-frame clones, not every one. Counted here are roughly 890,000 clones, about 91% occurring once; the ten biggest clones make up about 25%. Germline lookup yields CDR1 LNHDA and CDR2 SQIVND (reference sequence). Trimming removed 6 bases at V and 3 bases at J, with 12 bases between. The CDR3 is made up of 13 amino acids. The sequence derives from a man younger than 45 in good health. Material for sequencing was naive CD8+ T cells sorted from blood. The rearrangement uses TRBV19 and TRBJ2-7; TRBD1 might be the D (6 bases). The CDR3 spells CASSNTGLYEQYF. The CDR3 DNA reads TGTGCCAGTAGCAACACAGGGCTCTACGAGCAGTACTTC. Combining the CDR3 with reference TRBV19 and TRBJ2-7 gives the whole variable domain DGGITQSPKYLFRKEGQNVTLSCEQNLNHDAMYWYRQDPGQGLRLIYYSQIVNDFQKGDIAEGYSVSREKKESFPLTVTSAQKNPTAFYLCASSNTGLYEQYFGPGTRLTVT.